This TCR beta chain was observed in a study of monozygotic twins with inflammatory bowel disease. The CDR3 has 15 residues. CDR1 and CDR2 from the germline V gene are SGHRS and YFSETQ. As for this clonotype: The antigen is unknown.

UMIs incorporating a 6-nucleotide sample barcode were appended by means of template switching. One entry per CDR3 protein, without DNA, is what TCRdb gives after re-calling the 5' RACE reads. Reported are roughly 320,000 distinct CDR3 sequences; the ten largest clones contain 5.5% to 6.5%. Study-wide points: No difference was seen in repertoire similarity between concordant and discordant twins, possibly from limited power.

The specimen sequenced was blood. The rearrangement uses TRBV5-1 and TRBJ1-1. The clonotype comes from a human donor with ulcerative colitis or Crohn's disease, or a healthy co-twin of an affected twin (not recorded which). The CDR3 reads CASSFGVIMNTEAFF.